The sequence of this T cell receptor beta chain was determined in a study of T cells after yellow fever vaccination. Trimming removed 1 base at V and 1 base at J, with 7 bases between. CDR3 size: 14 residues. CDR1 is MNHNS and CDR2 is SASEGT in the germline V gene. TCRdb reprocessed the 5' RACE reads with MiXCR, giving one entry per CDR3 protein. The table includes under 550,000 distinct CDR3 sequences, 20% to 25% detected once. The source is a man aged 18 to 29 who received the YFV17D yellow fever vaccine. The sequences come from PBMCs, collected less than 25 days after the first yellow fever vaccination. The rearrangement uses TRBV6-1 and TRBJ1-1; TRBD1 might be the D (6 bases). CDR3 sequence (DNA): TGTGCCAGCAGTGAAGTACAGGGGAACACTGAAGCTTTCTTT. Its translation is CASSEVQGNTEAFF.